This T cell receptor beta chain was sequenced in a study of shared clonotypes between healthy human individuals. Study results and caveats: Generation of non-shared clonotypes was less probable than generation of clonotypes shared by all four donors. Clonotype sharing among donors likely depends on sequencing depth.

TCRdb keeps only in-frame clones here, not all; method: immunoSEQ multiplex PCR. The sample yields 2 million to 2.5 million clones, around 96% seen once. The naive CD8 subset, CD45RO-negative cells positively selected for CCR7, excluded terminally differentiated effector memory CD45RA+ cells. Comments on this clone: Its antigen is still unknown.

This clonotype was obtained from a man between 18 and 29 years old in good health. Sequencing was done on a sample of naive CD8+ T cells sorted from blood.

CDR3 loop: CASTYRGHGNQPQHF. As DNA, the CDR3 is TGTGCCAGCACCTACAGGGGGCACGGCAATCAGCCCCAGCATTTT. V usage is TRBV28 and J usage is TRBJ1-5; 9 positions agree with TRBD1. Germline V lookup: CDR1 MDHEN, CDR2 SYDVKM. After removal of 7 bases from V and 2 bases from J, the junction contained 6 bases not matched to a gene. CDR3 length: 15 residues. Complete variable domain (other parts from reference TRBV28 and TRBJ1-5): DVKVTQSSRYLVKRTGEKVFLECVQDMDHENMFWYRQDPGLGLRLIYFSYDVKMKEKGDIPEGYSVSREKKERFSLILESASTNQTSMYLCASTYRGHGNQPQHFGDGTRLSIL.